The 7 T cell receptor beta chains given below trace back to one sample, sequenced in a study of T cell responses to AZD1222 COVID-19 vaccine. Repertoires were generated with immunoSEQ multiplex PCR, while TCRdb's copy carries only in-frame clones and drops some. The sample contains over 120,000 clones, around 91% of which appear only once. The source was peripheral blood, collected on day 0 of AZD1222 vaccination. All receptors come from an adult in good health.

The V and J genes are TRBV21-1 and TRBJ1-1. TRBV21-1 constitutes a pseudogene. This CDR3 spans 17 amino acids. As DNA, the CDR3 is TGTGCCAGCAGCAACAGGGACGGCGCCGACGTGAACACTGAAGCTTTCTTT. Translated, it gives CASSNRDGADVNTEAFF.

The rearrangement uses TRBV12-3 or TRBV12-4 and TRBJ2-1, with D uncertain. This CDR3 has 13 amino acids. V shed 3 bases and J shed 9 bases, with 12 bases lying between them. The CDR3 DNA reads TGTGCCAGCAGTTTTAGTAGCTCGGGTGAGCAGTTCTTC. This gives the protein CASSFSSSGEQFF.

DNA of the CDR3: TGCGCCAGCAGCCAGGGAAGGATGACAGGGCTTAACTATGGCTACACCTTC. This codes for CASSQGRMTGLNYGYTF. The V gene is TRBV4-1, the J gene TRBJ1-2; 7 bases map to TRBD1. The V gene end was trimmed by 3 bases and the J gene end by 1 base; junction bases not matched to a gene: 11. The CDR3 has 17 amino acids. The germline V gene encodes CDR1 MGHRA and CDR2 YSYEKL.

As for this clone: Other nucleotide sequences from this sample produce the same CDR3. V and J are TRBV5-1 and TRBJ2-1; 10 bases agree with TRBD2. This CDR3 comprises 14 residues. Per germline, CDR1 SGHRS and CDR2 YFSETQ. Trimming removed 3 bases from V and 4 bases from J; junction bases left unmatched: 1. Here the CDR3 DNA reads TGCGCCAGCAGCTCTAGCGGGGGATACAATGAGCAGTTCTTC. Translated, it gives CASSSSGGYNEQFF.

This chain connects TRBV30 to TRBJ1-2; D is unclear. The V gene's germline CDR1 is GTSNPN and CDR2 SVGIG (reference sequence). Trimming stripped 3 bases from V and 4 bases from J, with 18 bases between. This CDR3 is built from 15 residues. In DNA, the CDR3 is TGTGCCTGGAGCCGACCACCCTTCTCTCTCTATGGCTACACCTTC. It yields the protein CAWSRPPFSLYGYTF. The full variable domain, rest sourced from reference TRBV30 and TRBJ1-2, is SQTIHQWPATLVQPVGSPLSLECTVEGTSNPNLYWYRQAAGRGLQLLFYSVGIGQISSEVPQNLSASRPQDRQFILSSKKLLLSDSGFYLCAWSRPPFSLYGYTFGSGTRLTVV.

The chain combines TRBV28 with TRBJ1-5, with D possibly TRBD1 on 6 matching bases. CDR3 length: 18 amino acids. Germline V lookup: CDR1 MDHEN, CDR2 SYDVKM. With 6 bases removed from V and 2 bases from J, the gap between germline ends came to 23 bases. Here the CDR3 reads CASRRPWEGGRGNQPQHF. In DNA, the CDR3 is TGTGCCAGCAGACGACCTTGGGAGGGGGGCCGAGGCAATCAGCCCCAGCATTTT.

V and J are TRBV19 and TRBJ2-5, with 10 positions matching TRBD2. The CDR3 covers 15 residues. Germline lookup yields CDR1 LNHDA and CDR2 SQIVND (reference sequence). With V trimmed by 2 bases and J by 2 bases, 2 bases remained unmatched. The CDR3 nucleotides read TGTGCCAGTAGTATACGGACTAGCGGACAAGAGACCCAGTACTTC. Protein: CASSIRTSGQETQYF.